Below are 14 T cell receptor beta chains sequenced from a single sample in a study of blood T cells in healthy people across ages. Combining a sample-barcoded 5' primer with a J-beta primer mix, a second PCR ran for about 7 to 11 cycles. TCRdb re-called the 5' RACE reads through MiXCR, storing one row per CDR3 protein. The sample carries some 1.8 million distinct CDR3 sequences, about 39% recorded once. The sample was blood. Source of these receptors: a human donor in good health.

This clonotype was found a few times. This chain joins TRBV2 and TRBJ1-4; 7 nucleotides align to TRBD1. This CDR3 region has 13 residues. J was trimmed by 7 bases and V by 3 bases; bases with no gene match: 2. Germline-derived CDR1 and CDR2 are SNHLY and FYNNEI. The CDR3 DNA follows: TGTGCCAGCAGTGATGACAGGGCTGAAAAACTGTTTTTT. Its translation is CASSDDRAEKLFF.

V usage is TRBV12-5 and J usage is TRBJ2-2; D uncertain. Germline-derived CDR1 and CDR2 are LGHNT and FRNRAP. With 7 bases removed from V and 4 bases from J, the gap between germline ends came to 10 bases. There are 13 residues in the CDR3. The CDR3 sequence: CASESTRTGELFF. The CDR3 DNA sequence: TGTGCTAGTGAGAGTACCCGCACCGGGGAGCTGTTTTTT. Full variable domain (missing parts from reference TRBV12-5 and TRBJ2-2): DARVTQTPRHKVTEMGQEVTMRCQPILGHNTVFWYRQTMMQGLELLAYFRNRAPLDDSGMPKDRFSAEMPDATLATLKIQPSEPRDSAVYFCASESTRTGELFFGEGSRLTVL.

This clonotype has a handful of counts. The DNA is omitted, as the CDR3 cannot be located on it reliably, and the CDR3 follows TCRdb's listing. The CDR3 spells CASSSSGLGTEAFF. The chain joins TRBV12-3 or TRBV12-4 to TRBJ1-1; TRBD1 is the table's D call, not checked against the DNA. 14 amino acids form the CDR3, both terminal residues included.

This chain links TRBV4-3 with TRBJ2-3, with 9 bases that match TRBD2. The CDR3 covers 15 residues. Looked up from germline, CDR1 is LGHNA and CDR2 is YSLEER. V lost 3 bases and J lost 4; bases outside the gene matches: 5. This CDR3 is CASSQGRGGADTQYF. CDR3 bases: TGCGCCAGCAGCCAGGGGCGGGGGGGCGCAGATACGCAGTATTTT.

This clonotype showed up just once. The rearrangement uses TRBV5-6 and TRBJ2-5; a possible D gene is TRBD1 (6 bases). The V and J ends lost 3 bases and 2 bases respectively, with 17 bases between them. The CDR3 has 16 residues. The germline CDR1 and CDR2 sequences are SGHDT and YYEEEE. The CDR3 is CASSYRQDLGQETQYF. DNA of the CDR3: TGTGCCAGCAGCTACCGACAGGATTTGGGGCAAGAGACCCAGTACTTC. The entire variable domain, with the rest obtained from reference TRBV5-6 and TRBJ2-5, is as follows: DAGVTQSPTHLIKTRGQQVTLRCSPKSGHDTVSWYQQALGQGPQFIFQYYEEEERQRGNFPDRFSGHQFPNYSSELNVNALLLGDSALYLCASSYRQDLGQETQYFGPGTRLLVL.

This clonotype occurred many times. The J gene is TRBJ2-7, the V gene TRBV7-2; D may correspond to TRBD1 or TRBD2 (5 bases each). This CDR3 has 15 residues. V was clipped by 5 bases and J by 4 bases, with 18 bases between them. Germline V gene lookup returns CDR1 SGHTA and CDR2 FQGNSA. CDR3 DNA: TGTGCCAGCAGCCGTGGTGGGGGTTCGGGATACGAGCAGTACTTC. Its translation is CASSRGGGSGYEQYF.

This sequence joins TRBV5-1 and TRBJ1-2, with a tentative D call TRBD1 (6 bases). The CDR3 runs 17 residues. V was clipped by 0 bases and J by 0 bases, with 15 bases between them. Germline V CDR1 and CDR2: SGHRS, YFSETQ. The CDR3 DNA reads as TGCGCCAGCAGCTTGGGGGGGACAATAATTCCTAACTATGGCTACACCTTC. Residues: CASSLGGTIIPNYGYTF.

The rearrangement links TRBV3-1 to TRBJ2-1; D gene unclear. Germline V CDR1 and CDR2: LGHDT, YNNKEL (reference sequence). The CDR3 contains 15 residues. V was shortened by 0 bases and J by 7 bases, with 13 bases between the two germline ends. CDR3 sequence: CASSQDRAISNEQFF. The DNA for the CDR3 is TGTGCCAGCAGCCAAGATCGCGCTATCTCGAATGAGCAGTTCTTC.

V and J are TRBV2 and TRBJ2-5, with TRBD1 matching over 7 bases. The V and J ends lost 5 bases and 11 bases, in that order; junction bases with no gene match: 17. Germline loops: CDR1 SNHLY, CDR2 FYNNEI. The CDR3 is 15 amino acids. CDR3: CASSTTGTVILEQYF. Written as DNA, the CDR3 is TGTGCCAGCAGTACTACCGGGACAGTTATTCTTGAGCAGTACTTC.

This clonotype was recorded at least ten times. This chain uses TRBV7-8 with TRBJ1-4, with unresolved D. This CDR3 contains 14 residues. Trimming left V 1 base short and J 4 bases short, with 7 bases between. Germline-derived CDR1 and CDR2 are SGHVS and FQNEAQ. Here the CDR3 reads CASSLGGVNEKLFF. In nucleotides, the CDR3 is TGTGCCAGCAGCTTAGGAGGTGTTAATGAAAAACTGTTTTTT.

The rearrangement uses TRBV20-1 and TRBJ2-1; tentatively, D is TRBD1 or TRBD2 (6 bases each). Germline CDR1 DFQATT, CDR2 SNEGSKA (reference sequence). This CDR3 region has 15 residues. The V end was cut by 0 bases, the J end by 4 bases, with 13 bases between. Written as DNA, the CDR3 is TGCAGTGCTAGAGATTGGGGGGCCACTTACAATGAGCAGTTCTTC. Residues: CSARDWGATYNEQFF.

This clonotype has only a few counts. This rearrangement joins TRBV7-2 to TRBJ1-4; D not certain. Germline values: CDR1 SGHTA, CDR2 FQGNSA. The CDR3 is 16 amino acids. V was cut by 2 bases and J by 6 bases, with 16 bases left in between. Here the CDR3 reads CASSLSVARRDEKLFF. The DNA for the CDR3 is TGTGCCAGCAGCTTATCTGTAGCACGGAGGGATGAAAAACTGTTTTTT. Complete variable domain (other parts from reference TRBV7-2 and TRBJ1-4): GAGVSQSPSNKVTEKGKDVELRCDPISGHTALYWYRQSLGQGLEFLIYFQGNSAPDKSGLPSDRFSAERTGGSVSTLTIQRTQQEDSAVYLCASSLSVARRDEKLFFGSGTQLSVL.

The rearrangement links TRBV9 to TRBJ1-4; D remains ambiguous. Germline loops: CDR1 SGDLS, CDR2 YYNGEE. CDR3 length: 16 amino acids. Between the trimmed V and J ends, which lost 3 bases and 5 bases, there was a span of 17 bases. The CDR3 nucleotides are TGTGCCAGCAGCGACGACCCGAGAGCCCTAAATGAAAAACTGTTTTTT. It yields the protein CASSDDPRALNEKLFF.

As concerns this clonotype: A read error may account for a junction end that differs from germline. V and J are TRBV7-3 and TRBJ2-1, with unresolved D. Germline CDR1 SGHTA, CDR2 FQGTGA. CDR3 length: 15 amino acids. The CDR3 sequence: CASSSAYSSYNKQFF. CDR3 nucleotides: TGTGCCAGCAGCTCTGCCTATAGCTCCTACAATAAGCAGTTCTTC.